This T cell receptor (beta chain) was obtained from a study of T cells after yellow fever vaccination. The TCR cDNA carried a universal primer site and UMIs from 5'RACE template switching. TCRdb re-analysed the 5' RACE reads in MiXCR, keeping a single row per CDR3 protein. The data contain some 550,000 distinct CDR3 sequences, about 19% of them singletons. There are a few counts of this clonotype. Its antigen is not identified. Regarding the study as a whole: Among primary-vaccination clones, most reappeared after the booster, at just under 98% for CD4 and around 90% for CD8. Secondary responses were weaker yet peaked faster, day 5 versus 15.

Trimming pared 8 bases from V and 3 bases from J, leaving 13 bases between. The CDR3 length is 13 residues. Germline values: CDR1 SEHNR, CDR2 FQNEAQ (reference sequence). The sequenced sample was PBMCs, obtained 15 days after the yellow fever booster vaccination. The rearrangement uses TRBV7-9 and TRBJ2-5; D uncertain. The sequence was obtained from a man younger than 45 who received the YFV17D yellow fever vaccine. The CDR3 nucleotides read TGTGCCAGCGGGATAGGGTCCGAAGAGACCCAGTACTTC. Translation gives CASGIGSEETQYF.